Below are 20 T cell receptor beta chains sequenced from a single sample in a study of vaccination effects on CD4 cells after COVID-19. No antigen is known for these receptors. Prior to sequencing, the ViraFEST assay stimulated PBMC with viral peptide pools, which expanded the antigen-specific CD4+ T cells. Upon completion of more than 9 days in culture, CD4+ T cells were isolated. All vaccine recipients tested negative for nucleocapsid antibodies and had never contracted SARS-CoV-2 infection. Measured with immunoSEQ multiplex PCR; TCRdb has only the in-frame clones, and not every one. Of some 69,000 clones detected, roughly 74% appear once; the ten largest clones hold 2.5% to 3%. The sample here was CD4+ T cells from PBMCs cultured with HCoV-NL63 spike peptides, taken before COVID-19 vaccination. The receptors shown here come from a human donor who received a COVID-19 vaccine.

The rearrangement uses TRBV7-2 and TRBJ1-2; no clear D. Trimming stripped 1 base from V and 10 bases from J, with 13 bases between. This CDR3 spans 13 amino acids. Germline loops: CDR1 SGHTA, CDR2 FQGNSA. The CDR3 loop reads CASSLDGFGDYTF. CDR3 bases: TGTGCCAGCAGCTTAGATGGCTTCGGAGACTACACCTTC.

Comment on this clone: Sequence at one end of the junction differs from germline and may be a read error. The chain joins TRBV5-1 to TRBJ1-6; D is ambiguous. The CDR3 length is 14 residues. The germline gives CDR1 SGHRS, CDR2 YFSETQ. The CDR3: CASSLGVPGSPLHF. The CDR3 bases are TGCGCCAGCAGTTTGGGTGTTCCCGGGTCACCCCTCCACTTT.

The chain employs TRBV5-8 and TRBJ2-3, with D unresolved. In germline, CDR1 is SGHTS, CDR2 YDEGEE. There are 11 residues in the CDR3. V was shortened by 5 bases and J by 5 bases, with 6 bases between the two germline ends. This CDR3 is CASRSGDTQYF. CDR3 nucleotides: TGTGCCAGCAGGTCCGGAGATACGCAGTATTTT.

The rearrangement joins TRBV27 to TRBJ2-7; TRBD2 agrees at 8 bases. The J segment lost 6 bases and the V segment lost 6 bases, leaving 7 bases of the junction unmatched. CDR3 length: 13 residues. CDR1 is MNHEY, CDR2 SMNVEV, per germline (reference sequence). CDR3 protein: CASRPGTRGEQYV. The CDR3 DNA is TGTGCCAGCAGACCCGGGACTAGGGGCGAGCAGTACGTC.

The chain recombines TRBV5-4 with TRBJ2-7; D not certain. This CDR3 spans 13 amino acids. Trimming removed 0 bases at V and 4 bases at J, with 8 bases between. From germline, CDR1 is SGHNT and CDR2 YYREEE (reference sequence). The CDR3 region has the DNA TGTGCCAGCAGCTTGGACGGCCCATACGAGCAGTACGTC. Its protein is CASSLDGPYEQYV.

The gene calls are TRBV11-2 and TRBJ1-1; D perhaps matches TRBD1 (5 bases). The CDR3 extends over 14 amino acids. V was clipped by 5 bases and J by 9 bases, with 19 bases between them. Per germline, CDR1 SGHAT and CDR2 FQNNGV. The CDR3 DNA is TGTGCCAGCAGCCAAACGTTCCAGGGCGTTCAAGCTTTCTTT. Protein product: CASSQTFQGVQAFF.

CDR3 loop: CASSAQANTEAFF. CDR3 DNA: TGTGCCAGCAGTGCACAGGCGAACACTGAAGCTTTCTTT. This chain joins TRBV12-3 or TRBV12-4 and TRBJ1-1, with a possible D match to TRBD1 (5 bases). The CDR3 sequence is 13 residues long. Trimming left V 5 bases short and J 1 base short, with 8 bases between.

The CDR3 sequence: CAISEFSGVRQPQHF. CDR3 nucleotide sequence: TGTGCCATCAGTGAGTTCTCGGGGGTTCGGCAGCCCCAGCATTTT. V gene TRBV10-3 combines with J gene TRBJ1-5; perhaps TRBD1 as D (5 bases). V was clipped by 1 base and J by 7 bases, with 14 bases between them. The CDR3 has 15 residues. Germline V lookup: CDR1 ENHRY, CDR2 SYGVKD.

This chain joins TRBV28 and TRBJ1-3; D is undetermined. Germline CDR1 is MDHEN and CDR2 is SYDVKM. V was clipped by 4 bases and J by 1 base, with 17 bases between them. This CDR3 has 17 residues. The CDR3 coding sequence is TGTGCCAGCAGTTCGTCGGTAGGTTCCTTGTCTGGAAACACCATATATTTT. This codes for CASSSSVGSLSGNTIYF.

The chain is built from TRBV18 and TRBJ2-3, with TRBD1 matching over 8 bases. From germline, CDR1 is KGHSH and CDR2 LQKENI. Trimming took 4 bases from V and 6 from J; bases not matched to a gene: 6. The CDR3 runs 14 residues. CDR3 protein: CASSQTGGTDTQYF. The CDR3 coding sequence is TGTGCCAGCTCACAAACAGGGGGGACGGATACGCAGTATTTT.

The chain combines TRBV7-2 with TRBJ2-7, with D hard to call. This CDR3 is built from 13 residues. Trimming left V 5 bases short and J 6 bases short, with 14 bases between. Germline CDR1 SGHTA, CDR2 FQGNSA. CDR3 in amino acids: CASSREKLAEQYV. The DNA of the CDR3 is TGTGCCAGCAGCAGGGAAAAACTGGCCGAGCAGTACGTC.

V is TRBV5-5 and J is TRBJ1-4; 11 positions agree with TRBD1. Trimming took 3 bases from V and 5 from J; bases not matched to a gene: 3. Germline-derived CDR1 and CDR2 are SGHKS and YYEKEE (reference sequence). The CDR3 totals 15 residues. Here the CDR3 reads CASSSGTGGNEKLFF. In DNA form, the CDR3 reads TGTGCCAGCAGCTCGGGGACAGGGGGAAATGAAAAACTGTTTTTT.

The chain recombines TRBV7-3 with TRBJ1-6; 7 bases are a match to TRBD1. V gave up 4 bases and J gave up 7 bases; unmatched junction bases: 4. The CDR3 runs to 14 residues. Germline CDR1 reads SGHTA; CDR2 reads FQGTGA. As DNA, the CDR3 is TGTGCCAGCAGCTCCGGGACAGCCAATTCACCCCTCCACTTT. Encoded protein: CASSSGTANSPLHF.

The chain couples TRBV5-1 to TRBJ1-1, with TRBD1 as a possible D gene (5 bases). V lost 5 bases, J lost 3 bases, and 20 bases lay in between. CDR1 and CDR2 from the germline V gene are SGHRS and YFSETQ. The CDR3 length is 16 residues. The CDR3 loop is CASRGYRQLPDTEAFF. Here the CDR3 DNA reads TGCGCCAGCAGGGGCTACAGGCAACTACCTGACACTGAAGCTTTCTTT.

The chain employs TRBV6-6 and TRBJ2-5, with D possibly being TRBD1 (6 bases). V lost 6 bases and J 3 bases, leaving 11 bases between the germline ends. From germline, CDR1 is MNHNY and CDR2 SVGAGI (reference sequence). The CDR3 is 13 amino acids. CDR3 loop: CASRQGPEETQYF. Here the CDR3 DNA reads TGTGCCAGCAGGCAGGGGCCCGAAGAGACCCAGTACTTC.

The chain combines TRBV27 with TRBJ2-2; TRBD2 agrees at 9 bases. CDR3 length: 18 residues. Germline V gene data show CDR1 as MNHEY and CDR2 as SMNVEV (reference sequence). The ends lost 1 base at V and 0 bases at J; junction bases unmatched: 6. CDR3 amino acids: CASSLFSSGGPNTGELFF. The CDR3, as DNA: TGTGCCAGCAGTTTATTCAGTAGCGGGGGCCCGAACACCGGGGAGCTGTTTTTT.

The genes are TRBV6-4 and TRBJ2-3; D is ambiguous. The CDR3 runs 15 residues. The V and J ends lost 5 bases and 6 bases respectively, with 18 bases between them. From germline, CDR1 is MRHNA and CDR2 SNTAGT. This CDR3 is CASSPTAPPQDTQYF. In nucleotides, the CDR3 is TGTGCCAGCAGTCCCACCGCCCCCCCGCAGGATACGCAGTATTTT.

The rearrangement uses TRBV6-5 and TRBJ2-1, with 7 bases aligning to TRBD1. Looked up from germline, CDR1 is MNHEY and CDR2 is SVGAGI. The CDR3 contains 13 residues. The ends lost 6 bases at V and 11 bases at J; junction bases unmatched: 10. The CDR3 DNA sequence: TGTGCCAGCAGCAGAGGGACAGAACGTCAGCAGTTCTTC. Its protein product is CASSRGTERQQFF.

This clone was found a few times. This sequence joins TRBV5-1 and TRBJ1-1; TRBD1 might be the D (6 bases). Germline loops: CDR1 SGHRS, CDR2 YFSETQ. V lost 7 bases and J 1 base, leaving 17 bases between the germline ends. The length of the CDR3 is 15 residues. The chain's CDR3 is CASRKPGQPNTEAFF. The CDR3 DNA reads as TGCGCCAGCCGCAAACCCGGACAGCCGAACACTGAAGCTTTCTTT.

This rearrangement joins TRBV24-1 to TRBJ2-1; TRBD2 agrees at 7 bases. Per the germline V gene, CDR1 is KGHDR and CDR2 is SFDVKD. This CDR3 contains 14 residues. V dropped 9 bases and J dropped 0; count of bases not matched to a gene: 4. The CDR3 sequence is CATRGESSYNEQFF. As DNA, the CDR3 is TGTGCCACCCGGGGGGAAAGCTCCTACAATGAGCAGTTCTTC.